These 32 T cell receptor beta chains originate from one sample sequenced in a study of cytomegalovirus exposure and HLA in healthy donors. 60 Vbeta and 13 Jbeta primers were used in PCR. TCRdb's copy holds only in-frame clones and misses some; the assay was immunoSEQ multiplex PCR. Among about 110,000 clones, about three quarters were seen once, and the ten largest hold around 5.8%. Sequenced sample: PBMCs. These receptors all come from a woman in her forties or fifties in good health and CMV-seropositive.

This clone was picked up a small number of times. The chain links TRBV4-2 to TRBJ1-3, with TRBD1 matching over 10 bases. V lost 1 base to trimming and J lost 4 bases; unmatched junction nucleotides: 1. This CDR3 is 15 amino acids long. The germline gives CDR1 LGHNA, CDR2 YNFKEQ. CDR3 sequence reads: CASSQATGGGNTIYF. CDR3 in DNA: TGTGCCAGCAGCCAAGCGACAGGGGGCGGAAACACCATATATTTT.

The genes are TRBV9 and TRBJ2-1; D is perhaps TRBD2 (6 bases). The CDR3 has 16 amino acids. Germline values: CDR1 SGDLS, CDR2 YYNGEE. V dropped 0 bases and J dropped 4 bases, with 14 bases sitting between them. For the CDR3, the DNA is TGTGCCAGCAGCGTAGTTGGAGGGTGGGTATACAATGAGCAGTTCTTC. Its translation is CASSVVGGWVYNEQFF. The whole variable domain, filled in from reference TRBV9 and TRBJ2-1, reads DSGVTQTPKHLITATGQRVTLRCSPRSGDLSVYWYQQSLDQGLQFLIQYYNGEERAKGNILERFSAQQFPDLHSELNLSSLELGDSALYFCASSVVGGWVYNEQFFGPGTRLTVL.

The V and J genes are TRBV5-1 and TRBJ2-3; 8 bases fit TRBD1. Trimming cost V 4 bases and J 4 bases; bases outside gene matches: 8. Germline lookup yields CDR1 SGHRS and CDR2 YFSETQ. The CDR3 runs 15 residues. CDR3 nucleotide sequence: TGCGCCAGCAGCCCAGACAGGGGAGGCGCAGATACGCAGTATTTT. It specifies CASSPDRGGADTQYF. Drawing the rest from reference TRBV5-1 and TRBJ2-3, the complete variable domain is KAGVTQTPRYLIKTRGQQVTLSCSPISGHRSVSWYQQTPGQGLQFLFEYFSETQRNKGNFPGRFSGRQFSNSRSEMNVSTLELGDSALYLCASSPDRGGADTQYFGPGTRLTVL.

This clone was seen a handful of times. In nucleotides, the CDR3 is TGTGCCAGCAGCCTCGCCGGGACAGGGCACAATGGCTACACCTTC. Its protein product is CASSLAGTGHNGYTF. J is TRBJ1-2 and V is TRBV7-9; 9 nucleotides match TRBD1. This CDR3 has 15 residues. The V gene's germline CDR1 is SEHNR and CDR2 FQNEAQ (reference sequence). The trim removed 5 bases at V and 6 bases at J, leaving 10 bases unmatched.

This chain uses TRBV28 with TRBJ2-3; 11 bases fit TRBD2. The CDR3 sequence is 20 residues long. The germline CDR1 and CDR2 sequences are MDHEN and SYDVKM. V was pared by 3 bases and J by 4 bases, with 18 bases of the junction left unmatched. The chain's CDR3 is CASSFARRSGGASLADTQYF. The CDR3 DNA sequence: TGTGCCAGCAGTTTCGCCCGTCGTAGCGGGGGGGCCAGTCTCGCAGATACGCAGTATTTT.

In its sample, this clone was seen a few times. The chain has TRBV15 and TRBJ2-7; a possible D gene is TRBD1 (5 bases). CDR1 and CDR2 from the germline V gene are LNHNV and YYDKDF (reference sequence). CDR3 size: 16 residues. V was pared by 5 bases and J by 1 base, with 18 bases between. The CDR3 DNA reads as TGTGCCACCAGCCCCTCACAGGACCTAAGGTCCTACGAGCAGTACTTC. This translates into CATSPSQDLRSYEQYF.

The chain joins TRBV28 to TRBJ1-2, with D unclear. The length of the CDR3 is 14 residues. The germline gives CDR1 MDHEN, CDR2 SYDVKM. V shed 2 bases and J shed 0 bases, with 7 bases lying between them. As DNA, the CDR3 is TGTGCCAGCAGTTTAGGGCTTTCTAACTATGGCTACACCTTC. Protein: CASSLGLSNYGYTF.

The CDR3 coding sequence is TGTGCCAGCAGCTACGGGACTTGGGAAGAGACCCAGTACTTC. It yields the protein CASSYGTWEETQYF. The chain uses TRBV9 and TRBJ2-5; perhaps TRBD2 as D (6 bases). This CDR3 is 14 amino acids long. Germline V gene data show CDR1 as SGDLS and CDR2 as YYNGEE. V was shortened by 4 bases and J by 3 bases, with 13 bases between the two germline ends. Full variable domain (missing parts from reference TRBV9 and TRBJ2-5): DSGVTQTPKHLITATGQRVTLRCSPRSGDLSVYWYQQSLDQGLQFLIQYYNGEERAKGNILERFSAQQFPDLHSELNLSSLELGDSALYFCASSYGTWEETQYFGPGTRLLVL.

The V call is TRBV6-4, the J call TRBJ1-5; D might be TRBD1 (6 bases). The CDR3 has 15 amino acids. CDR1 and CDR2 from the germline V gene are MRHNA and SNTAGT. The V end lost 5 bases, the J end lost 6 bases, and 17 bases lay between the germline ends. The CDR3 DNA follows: TGTGCCAGCAGTCTCAGGCCAGGGGACGGTCAGCCCCAGCATTTT. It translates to CASSLRPGDGQPQHF.

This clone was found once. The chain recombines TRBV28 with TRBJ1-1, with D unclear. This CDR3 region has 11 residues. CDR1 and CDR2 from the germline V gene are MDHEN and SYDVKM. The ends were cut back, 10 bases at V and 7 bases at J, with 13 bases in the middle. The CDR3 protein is CAIEQAYEAFF. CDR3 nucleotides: TGTGCCATCGAGCAGGCCTATGAAGCTTTCTTT.

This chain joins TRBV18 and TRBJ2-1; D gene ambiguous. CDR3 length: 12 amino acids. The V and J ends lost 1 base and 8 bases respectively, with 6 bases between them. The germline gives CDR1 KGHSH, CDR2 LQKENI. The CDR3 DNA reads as TGTGCCAGCTCACCACAAGTAGATGAGCAGTTCTTC. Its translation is CASSPQVDEQFF.

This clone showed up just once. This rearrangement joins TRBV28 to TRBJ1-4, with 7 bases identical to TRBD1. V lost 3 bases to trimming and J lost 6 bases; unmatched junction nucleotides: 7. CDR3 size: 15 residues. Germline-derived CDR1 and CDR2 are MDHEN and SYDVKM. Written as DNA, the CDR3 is TGTGCCAGCAGTTTCGGCGGGACAGTGTATGAAAAACTGTTTTTT. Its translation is CASSFGGTVYEKLFF.

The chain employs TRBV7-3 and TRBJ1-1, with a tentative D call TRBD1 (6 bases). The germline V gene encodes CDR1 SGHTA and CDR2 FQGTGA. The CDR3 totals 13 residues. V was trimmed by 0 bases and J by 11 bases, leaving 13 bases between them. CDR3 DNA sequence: TGTGCCAGCAGCTTAACGGGGGCTCCGGGGGCTTTCTTT. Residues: CASSLTGAPGAFF. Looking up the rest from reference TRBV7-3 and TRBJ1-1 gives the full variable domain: GAGVSQTPSNKVTEKGKYVELRCDPISGHTALYWYRQSLGQGPEFLIYFQGTGAADDSGLPNDRFFAVRPEGSVSTLKIQRTERGDSAVYLCASSLTGAPGAFFGQGTRLTVV.

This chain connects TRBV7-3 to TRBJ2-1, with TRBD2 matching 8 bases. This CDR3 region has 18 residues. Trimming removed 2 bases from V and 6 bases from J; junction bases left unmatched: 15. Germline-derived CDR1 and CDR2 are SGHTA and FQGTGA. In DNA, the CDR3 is TGTGCCAGCAGCTTACACGGGGGGGACCCACTTACACCCAATGAGCAGTTCTTC. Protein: CASSLHGGDPLTPNEQFF. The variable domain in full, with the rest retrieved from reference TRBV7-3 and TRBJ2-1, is GAGVSQTPSNKVTEKGKYVELRCDPISGHTALYWYRQSLGQGPEFLIYFQGTGAADDSGLPNDRFFAVRPEGSVSTLKIQRTERGDSAVYLCASSLHGGDPLTPNEQFFGPGTRLTVL.

The CDR3 region is CASSTYPGGWGTGELFF. As DNA, the CDR3 is TGTGCCAGCAGCACCTACCCAGGGGGGTGGGGCACCGGGGAGCTGTTTTTT. The gene calls are TRBV7-2 and TRBJ2-2; D is possibly TRBD1 (7 bases). The V gene's germline CDR1 is SGHTA and CDR2 FQGNSA. V lost 5 bases and J lost 4, with 20 bases in between. The CDR3 extends over 17 amino acids.

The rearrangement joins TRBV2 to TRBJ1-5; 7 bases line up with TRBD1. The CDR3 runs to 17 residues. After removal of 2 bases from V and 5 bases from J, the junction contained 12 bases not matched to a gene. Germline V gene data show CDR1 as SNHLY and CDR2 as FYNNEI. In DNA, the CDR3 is TGTGCCAGCAGTGAATGGGTAGGGGGCAAGGGGCATCAGCCCCAGCATTTT. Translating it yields CASSEWVGGKGHQPQHF.

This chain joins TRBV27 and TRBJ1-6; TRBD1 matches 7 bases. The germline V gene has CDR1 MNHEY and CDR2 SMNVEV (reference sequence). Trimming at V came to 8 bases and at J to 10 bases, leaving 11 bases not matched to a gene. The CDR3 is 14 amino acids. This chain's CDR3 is CASGLRQGWSPLHF. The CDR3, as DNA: TGTGCCAGCGGACTTCGACAGGGATGGTCACCCCTCCACTTT.

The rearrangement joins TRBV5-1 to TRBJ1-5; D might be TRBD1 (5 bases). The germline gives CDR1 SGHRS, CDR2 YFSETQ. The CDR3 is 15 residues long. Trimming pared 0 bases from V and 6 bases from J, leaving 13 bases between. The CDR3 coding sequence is TGCGCCAGCAGCTTGGATTCAGGGCCGGGTCAGCCCCAGCATTTT. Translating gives CASSLDSGPGQPQHF.

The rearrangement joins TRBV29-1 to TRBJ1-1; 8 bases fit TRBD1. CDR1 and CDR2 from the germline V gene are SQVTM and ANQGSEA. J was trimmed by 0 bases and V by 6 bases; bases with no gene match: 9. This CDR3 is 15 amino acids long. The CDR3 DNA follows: TGCAGCGTGTCCCCTTCAGGGGGCCTGAACACTGAAGCTTTCTTT. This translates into CSVSPSGGLNTEAFF.

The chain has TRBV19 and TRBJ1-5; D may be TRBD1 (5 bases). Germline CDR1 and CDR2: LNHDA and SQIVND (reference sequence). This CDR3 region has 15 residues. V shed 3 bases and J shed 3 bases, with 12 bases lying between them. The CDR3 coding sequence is TGTGCCAGTAGTATGTCGGGGGGTCCCAATCAGCCCCAGCATTTT. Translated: CASSMSGGPNQPQHF.

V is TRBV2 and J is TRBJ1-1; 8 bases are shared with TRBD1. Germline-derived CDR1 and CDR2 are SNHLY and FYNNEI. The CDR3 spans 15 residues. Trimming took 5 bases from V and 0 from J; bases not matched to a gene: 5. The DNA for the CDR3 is TGTGCCAGCAGTCCCAGGACAGGGATGAACACTGAAGCTTTCTTT. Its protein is CASSPRTGMNTEAFF. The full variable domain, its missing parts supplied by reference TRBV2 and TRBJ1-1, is EPEVTQTPSHQVTQMGQEVILRCVPISNHLYFYWYRQILGQKVEFLVSFYNNEISEKSEIFDDQFSVERPDGSNFTLKIRSTKLEDSAMYFCASSPRTGMNTEAFFGQGTRLTVV.

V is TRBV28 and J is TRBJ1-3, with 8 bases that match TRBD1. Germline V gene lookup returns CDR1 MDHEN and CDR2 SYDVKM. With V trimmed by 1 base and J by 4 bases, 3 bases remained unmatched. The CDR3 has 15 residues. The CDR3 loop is CASSLSGGLGNTIYF. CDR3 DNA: TGTGCCAGCAGTTTATCAGGGGGCTTGGGAAACACCATATATTTT.

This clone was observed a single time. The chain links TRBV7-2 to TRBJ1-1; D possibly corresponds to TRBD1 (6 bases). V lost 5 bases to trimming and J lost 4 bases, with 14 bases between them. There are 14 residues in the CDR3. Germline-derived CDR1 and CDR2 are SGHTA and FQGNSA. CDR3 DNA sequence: TGTGCCAGCAGCCTCTTCACAGGGTTCACTGAAGCTTTCTTT. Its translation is CASSLFTGFTEAFF.

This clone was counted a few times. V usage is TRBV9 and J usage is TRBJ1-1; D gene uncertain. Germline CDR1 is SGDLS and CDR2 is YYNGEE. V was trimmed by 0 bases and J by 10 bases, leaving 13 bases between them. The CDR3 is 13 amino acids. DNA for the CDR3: TGTGCCAGCAGCGTAGACGTCGAGGATAGAGCTTTCTTT. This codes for CASSVDVEDRAFF.

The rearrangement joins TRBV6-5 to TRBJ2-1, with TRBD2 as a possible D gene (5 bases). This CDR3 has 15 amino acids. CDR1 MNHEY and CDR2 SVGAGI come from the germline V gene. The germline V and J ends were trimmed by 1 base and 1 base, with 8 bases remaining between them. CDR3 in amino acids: CASSYFGDSYNEQFF. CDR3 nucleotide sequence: TGTGCCAGCAGTTACTTCGGGGATTCCTACAATGAGCAGTTCTTC.

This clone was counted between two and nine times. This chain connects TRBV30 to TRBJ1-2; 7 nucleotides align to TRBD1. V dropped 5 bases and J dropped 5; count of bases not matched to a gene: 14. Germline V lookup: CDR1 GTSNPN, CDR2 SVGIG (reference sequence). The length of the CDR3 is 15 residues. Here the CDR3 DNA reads TGTGCCTGGGCCGAGCGCAGAGGGGGCGCGTATGGCTACACCTTC. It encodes CAWAERRGGAYGYTF. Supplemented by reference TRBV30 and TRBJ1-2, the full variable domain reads SQTIHQWPATLVQPVGSPLSLECTVEGTSNPNLYWYRQAAGRGLQLLFYSVGIGQISSEVPQNLSASRPQDRQFILSSKKLLLSDSGFYLCAWAERRGGAYGYTFGSGTRLTVV.

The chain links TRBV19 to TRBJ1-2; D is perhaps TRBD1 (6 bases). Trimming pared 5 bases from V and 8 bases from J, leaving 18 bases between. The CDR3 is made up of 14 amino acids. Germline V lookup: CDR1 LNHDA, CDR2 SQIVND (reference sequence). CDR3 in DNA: TGTGCCAGTAGTGCCGACAGGCTTACAGGCGGCTACACCTTC. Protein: CASSADRLTGGYTF. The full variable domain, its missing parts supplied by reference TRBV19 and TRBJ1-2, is DGGITQSPKYLFRKEGQNVTLSCEQNLNHDAMYWYRQDPGQGLRLIYYSQIVNDFQKGDIAEGYSVSREKKESFPLTVTSAQKNPTAFYLCASSADRLTGGYTFGSGTRLTVV.

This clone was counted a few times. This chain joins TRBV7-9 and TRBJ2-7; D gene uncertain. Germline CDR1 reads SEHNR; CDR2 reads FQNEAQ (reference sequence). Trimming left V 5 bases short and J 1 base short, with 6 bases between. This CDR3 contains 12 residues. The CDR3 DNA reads TGTGCCAGCAGCCCGGGTTCCTACGAGCAGTACTTC. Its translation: CASSPGSYEQYF.

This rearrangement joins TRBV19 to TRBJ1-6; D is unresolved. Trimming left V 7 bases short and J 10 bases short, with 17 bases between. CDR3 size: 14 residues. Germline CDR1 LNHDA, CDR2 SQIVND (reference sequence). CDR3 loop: CASKATSAGSPLHF. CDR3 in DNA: TGTGCCAGTAAGGCTACATCGGCGGGGTCACCCCTCCACTTT.

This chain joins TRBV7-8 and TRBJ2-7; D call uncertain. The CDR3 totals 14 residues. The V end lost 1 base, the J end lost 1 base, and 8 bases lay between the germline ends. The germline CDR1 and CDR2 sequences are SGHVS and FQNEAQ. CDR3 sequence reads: CASSLGSESYEQYF. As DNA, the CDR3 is TGTGCCAGCAGCTTAGGTAGTGAGTCCTACGAGCAGTACTTC.

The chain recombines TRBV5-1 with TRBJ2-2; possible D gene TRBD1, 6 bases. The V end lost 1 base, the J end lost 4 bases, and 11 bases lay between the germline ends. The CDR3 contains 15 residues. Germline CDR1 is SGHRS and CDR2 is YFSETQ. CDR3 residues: CASSLLQGITGELFF. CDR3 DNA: TGCGCCAGCAGCTTGTTACAGGGTATCACCGGGGAGCTGTTTTTT.

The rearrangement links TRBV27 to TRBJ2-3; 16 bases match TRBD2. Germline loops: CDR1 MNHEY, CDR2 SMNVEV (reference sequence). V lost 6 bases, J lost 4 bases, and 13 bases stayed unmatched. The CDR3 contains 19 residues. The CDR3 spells CASSMGLAGGPVVSDTQYF. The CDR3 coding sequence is TGTGCCAGCAGCATGGGACTAGCGGGGGGGCCGGTGGTATCAGATACGCAGTATTTT.